This TCR beta chain was recovered during a study of cytomegalovirus exposure and HLA in healthy donors. Primers for the PCR totalled 60 Vbeta and 13 Jbeta. Assay used: immunoSEQ multiplex PCR; TCRdb lists only in-frame clones, some missing. The repertoire holds 100,000 to 150,000 clones, with about 74% as singletons. Sequencing used PBMCs. This sequence originates from a woman between 50 and 59 years old in good health and CMV-seropositive.

CDR3 residues: CASSQGRGNSPLHF. The CDR3 coding sequence is TGCGCCAGCAGCCAAGGAAGGGGTAATTCACCCCTCCACTTT. The chain couples TRBV4-3 to TRBJ1-6, with D possibly TRBD1 on 5 matching bases. V was trimmed by 1 base and J by 6 bases, leaving 7 bases between them. Germline CDR1 and CDR2: LGHNA and YSLEER. This CDR3 region has 14 residues.